Here is one TCR beta chain with its context. PCR employed 60 Vbeta and 13 Jbeta primers. The table came from immunoSEQ multiplex PCR; TCRdb's copy has only in-frame clones and leaves some out. Of 100,000 to 150,000 clones detected, 60% to 85% appear once; the ten largest clones hold approximately 3.6%. The data were obtained in a study of cytomegalovirus exposure and HLA in healthy donors. The germline gives CDR1 SGHAT, CDR2 FQNNGV. Trimming cost V 1 base and J 5 bases; bases outside gene matches: 6. The CDR3 consists of 15 residues. The sequenced sample consisted of PBMCs. The gene calls are TRBV11-2 and TRBJ1-1; 8 positions match TRBD1. This clonotype originated in a man between 25 and 39 years old in good health and CMV-seronegative. The CDR3 DNA follows: TGTGCCAGCAGCTTAGGAACAGGGGGGGCGACTGAAGCTTTCTTT. Its translation: CASSLGTGGATEAFF.